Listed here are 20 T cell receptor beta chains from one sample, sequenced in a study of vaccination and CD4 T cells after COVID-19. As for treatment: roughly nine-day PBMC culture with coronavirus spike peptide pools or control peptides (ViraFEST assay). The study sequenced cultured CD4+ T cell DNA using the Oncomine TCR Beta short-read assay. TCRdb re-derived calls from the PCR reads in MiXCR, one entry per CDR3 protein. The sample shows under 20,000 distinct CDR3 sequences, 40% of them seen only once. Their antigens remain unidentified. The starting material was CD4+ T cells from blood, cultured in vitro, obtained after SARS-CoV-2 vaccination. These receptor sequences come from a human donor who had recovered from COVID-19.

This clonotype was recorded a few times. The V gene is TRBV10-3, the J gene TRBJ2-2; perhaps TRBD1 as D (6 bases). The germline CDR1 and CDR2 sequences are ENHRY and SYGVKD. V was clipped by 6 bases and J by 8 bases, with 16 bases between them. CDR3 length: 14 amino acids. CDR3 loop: CAIRRDTDSGELFF. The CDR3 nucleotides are TGTGCCATCAGACGGGACACCGACAGTGGGGAGCTGTTTTTT.

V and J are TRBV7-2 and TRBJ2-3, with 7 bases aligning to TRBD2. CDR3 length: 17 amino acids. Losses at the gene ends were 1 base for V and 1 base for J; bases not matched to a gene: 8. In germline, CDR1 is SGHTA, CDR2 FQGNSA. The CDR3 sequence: CASSLGSVSGGTDTQYF. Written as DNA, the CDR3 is TGTGCCAGCAGCTTAGGGTCGGTGAGCGGGGGCACAGATACGCAGTATTTT. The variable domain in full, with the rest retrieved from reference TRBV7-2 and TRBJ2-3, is GAGVSQSPSNKVTEKGKDVELRCDPISGHTALYWYRQSLGQGLEFLIYFQGNSAPDKSGLPSDRFSAERTGGSVSTLTIQRTQQEDSAVYLCASSLGSVSGGTDTQYFGPGTRLTVL.

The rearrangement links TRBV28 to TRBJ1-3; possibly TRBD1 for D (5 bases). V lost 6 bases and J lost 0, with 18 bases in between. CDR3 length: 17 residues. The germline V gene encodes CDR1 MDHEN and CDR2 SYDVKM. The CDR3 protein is CASSTIRGRYSGNTIYF. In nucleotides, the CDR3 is TGTGCCAGCAGCACTATTAGGGGCAGATACTCTGGAAACACCATATATTTT.

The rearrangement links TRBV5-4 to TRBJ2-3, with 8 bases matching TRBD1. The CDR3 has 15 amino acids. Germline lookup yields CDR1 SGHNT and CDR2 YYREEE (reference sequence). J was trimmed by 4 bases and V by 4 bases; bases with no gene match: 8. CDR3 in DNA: TGTGCCAGCAGCCCGAAACAGGGGGGAGCAGATACGCAGTATTTT. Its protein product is CASSPKQGGADTQYF.

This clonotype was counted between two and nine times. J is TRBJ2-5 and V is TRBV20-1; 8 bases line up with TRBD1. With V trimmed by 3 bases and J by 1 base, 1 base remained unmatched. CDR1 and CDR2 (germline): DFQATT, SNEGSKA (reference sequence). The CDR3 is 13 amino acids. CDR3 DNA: TGCAGTGCTAGCGGACAGGGCCAAGAGACCCAGTACTTC. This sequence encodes CSASGQGQETQYF.

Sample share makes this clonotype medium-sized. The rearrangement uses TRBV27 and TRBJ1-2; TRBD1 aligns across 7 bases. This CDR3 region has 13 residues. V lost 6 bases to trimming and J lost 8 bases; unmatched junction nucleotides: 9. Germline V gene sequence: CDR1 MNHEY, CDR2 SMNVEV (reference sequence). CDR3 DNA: TGTGCCAGCAGCCCGTGGCAGGGGGTAGGCTACACCTTC. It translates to CASSPWQGVGYTF.

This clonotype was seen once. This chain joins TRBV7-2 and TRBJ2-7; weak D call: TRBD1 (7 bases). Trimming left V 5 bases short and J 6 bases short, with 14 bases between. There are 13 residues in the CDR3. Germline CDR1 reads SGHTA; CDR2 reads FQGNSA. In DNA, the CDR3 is TGTGCCAGCAGCGTGACAGGGAGGCGCGAGCAGTACTTC. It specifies CASSVTGRREQYF.

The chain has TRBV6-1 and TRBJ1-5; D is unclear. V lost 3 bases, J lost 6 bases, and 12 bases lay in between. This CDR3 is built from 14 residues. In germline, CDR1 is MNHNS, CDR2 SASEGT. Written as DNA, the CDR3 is TGTGCCAGCAGTGAGGGAGGTTGGGGTCAGCCCCAGCATTTT. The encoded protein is CASSEGGWGQPQHF.

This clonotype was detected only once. The DNA of the CDR3 is TGTGCCTGGAGTGTATCCAGCAATCAGCCCCAGCATTTT. This encodes CAWSVSSNQPQHF. This chain uses TRBV30 with TRBJ1-5; the D is unclear. The CDR3 contains 13 residues. V was shortened by 0 bases and J by 1 base, with 4 bases between the two germline ends. Per the germline V gene, CDR1 is GTSNPN and CDR2 is SVGIG (reference sequence).

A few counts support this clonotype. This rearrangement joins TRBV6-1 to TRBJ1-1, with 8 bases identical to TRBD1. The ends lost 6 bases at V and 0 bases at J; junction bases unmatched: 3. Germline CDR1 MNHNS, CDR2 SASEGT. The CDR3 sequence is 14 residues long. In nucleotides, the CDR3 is TGTGCCAGCAGCCGACAGGGGATGAACACTGAAGCTTTCTTT. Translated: CASSRQGMNTEAFF.

In DNA, the CDR3 is TGTGCCAGCAGCTCCCTTAGCGGGAGGTACCAAGAGACCCAGTACTTC. Its protein is CASSSLSGRYQETQYF. This chain joins TRBV7-9 and TRBJ2-5; 10 bases match TRBD2. Germline V gene sequence: CDR1 SEHNR, CDR2 FQNEAQ (reference sequence). The trim removed 4 bases at V and 0 bases at J, leaving 5 bases unmatched. This CDR3 is built from 16 residues.

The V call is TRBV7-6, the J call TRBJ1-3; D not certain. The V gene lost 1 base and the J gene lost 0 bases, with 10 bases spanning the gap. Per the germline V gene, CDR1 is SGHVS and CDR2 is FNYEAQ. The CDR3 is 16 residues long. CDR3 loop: CASSLVGSSSGNTIYF. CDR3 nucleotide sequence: TGTGCCAGCAGCTTAGTGGGCAGTTCCTCTGGAAACACCATATATTTT.

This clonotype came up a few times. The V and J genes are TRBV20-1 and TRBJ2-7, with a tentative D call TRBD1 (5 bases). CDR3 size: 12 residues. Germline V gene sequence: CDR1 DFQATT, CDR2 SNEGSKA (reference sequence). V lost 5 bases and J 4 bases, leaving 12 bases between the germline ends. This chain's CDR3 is CSAGARGYEQYF. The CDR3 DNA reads TGCAGTGCTGGGGCCCGCGGTTACGAGCAGTACTTC.

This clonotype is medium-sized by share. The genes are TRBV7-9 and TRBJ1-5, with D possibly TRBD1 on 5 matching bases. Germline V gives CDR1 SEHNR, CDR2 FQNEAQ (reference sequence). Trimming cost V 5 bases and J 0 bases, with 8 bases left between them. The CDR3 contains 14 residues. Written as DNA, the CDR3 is TGTGCCAGCAGCCCTACAGGTAGCAATCAGCCCCAGCATTTT. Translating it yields CASSPTGSNQPQHF.

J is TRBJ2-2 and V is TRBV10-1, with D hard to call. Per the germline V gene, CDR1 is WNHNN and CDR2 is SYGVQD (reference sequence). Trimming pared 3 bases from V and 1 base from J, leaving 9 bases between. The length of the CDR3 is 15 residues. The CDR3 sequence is CASSELGGNTGELFF. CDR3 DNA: TGCGCCAGCAGTGAACTCGGCGGGAACACCGGGGAGCTGTTTTTT.

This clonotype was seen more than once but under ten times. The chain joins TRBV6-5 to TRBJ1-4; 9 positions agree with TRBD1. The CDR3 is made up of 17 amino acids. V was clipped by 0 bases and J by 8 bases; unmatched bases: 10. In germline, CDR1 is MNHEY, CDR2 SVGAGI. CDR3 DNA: TGTGCCAGCAGTTACTCCGAAAAACGGGACAGGGACGAAAAACTGTTTTTT. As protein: CASSYSEKRDRDEKLFF.

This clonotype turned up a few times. CDR3 in DNA: TGTGCCAGCAGCTCGAGGCTGCTAGCGGGGAACAATGAGCAGTTCTTC. Translated, it gives CASSSRLLAGNNEQFF. This rearrangement joins TRBV7-9 to TRBJ2-1, with TRBD2 identical over 9 bases. The CDR3 spans 16 residues. Germline V lookup: CDR1 SEHNR, CDR2 FQNEAQ (reference sequence). The junction had 9 bases not matched to a gene; V was cut back by 4 bases and J by 5 bases. The full variable domain, completed using reference TRBV7-9 and TRBJ2-1, is DTGVSQNPRHKITKRGQNVTFRCDPISEHNRLYWYRQTLGQGPEFLTYFQNEAQLEKSRLLSDRFSAERPKGSFSTLEIQRTEQGDSAMYLCASSSRLLAGNNEQFFGPGTRLTVL.

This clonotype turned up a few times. CDR3 nucleotide sequence: TGTGCCATCGGGGCAGGGGAAAATGGCTACACCTTC. Translation gives CAIGAGENGYTF. V is TRBV10-3 and J is TRBJ1-2; perhaps TRBD1 as D (6 bases). Per germline, CDR1 ENHRY and CDR2 SYGVKD. The CDR3 length is 12 residues. V lost 8 bases to trimming and J lost 6 bases, with 13 bases between them.

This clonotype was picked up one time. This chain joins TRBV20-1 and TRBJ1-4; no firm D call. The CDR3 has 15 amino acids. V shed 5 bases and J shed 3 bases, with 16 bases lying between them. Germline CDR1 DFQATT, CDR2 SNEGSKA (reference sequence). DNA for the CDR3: TGCAGTGCTGCCGATCTGAGTCTGGCTAATGAAAAACTGTTTTTT. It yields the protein CSAADLSLANEKLFF.

CDR3 residues: CSAEAPGQGNTEAFF. As DNA, the CDR3 is TGCAGTGCAGAAGCGCCGGGACAGGGGAACACTGAAGCTTTCTTT. V gene TRBV20-1 combines with J gene TRBJ1-1; 9 bases line up with TRBD1. This CDR3 has 15 residues. Germline-derived CDR1 and CDR2 are DFQATT and SNEGSKA (reference sequence). V trimming: 6 bases; J trimming: 1 base; junction bases outside the gene matches: 9.